Sequencing of this T cell receptor beta chain was carried out in a study of T cell responses to AZD1222 COVID-19 vaccine (dated by TCRdb to about 2021). Study-wide context: AZD1222 recipients with second doses at about 4 weeks or about 12 weeks were pooled, because spike-specific TCR depth and breadth did not differ between schedules. Trial participants were enrolled by age into subgroups of 18-55, 56-69 and 70-plus years, and approximately 150, 30 and 60 TCR-sequenced participants, respectively, were included in these subgroups. TCR sequencing was performed for more than 230 trial participants, of whom about 200 were given two doses of AZD1222 and approximately 26 were given two doses of MenACWY control vaccine. General findings and caveats noted by the study authors: A significant rise in spike-specific TCR breadth and depth was observed after two AZD1222 doses relative to day 0 and relative to MenACWY recipients. The whole spike protein was spanned by vaccine-associated CD4 TCRs, and dominant responses were seen in regions 160-218 and 743-854. Nearly half of unique spike-specific TCRs reportedly recognized epitopes outside regions mutated in the B.1.351 and B.1.1.7 variants. In the small 56-69-year group, the increase in depth fell short of significance, most likely because of low power. Participants were mostly white British, with more females than males. The authors suggested clonal diversity may have been underestimated. Conclusions about previously exposed vaccinees were limited because only 6 or 7 AZD1222 recipients were SARS-CoV-2 seropositive at baseline. Because no day 14 peak-response samples were available, the repertoires could be characterized only after the peak T cell response.

This specimen's time point label, per the study, means: baseline before first vaccination. Vaccinee samples were obtained from the UK trials COV001 and COV002, which included a single-blind randomized controlled phase 2/3 trial of AZD1222 (ChAdOx1 nCoV-19) in healthy adults. For TCRbeta chain sequencing, PBMC samples from trial participants were taken at day 0 and at day 28 after the second dose. The CDR3 runs 14 residues from the cysteine to the phenylalanine. The CDR3 DNA has 42 bases and is translated from base 1. V was cut back by 3 bases and J by 1 base, leaving a gap of 12 bases between them. CDR1 and CDR2, looked up from the germline V gene (reference sequence), are GTSNPN and SVGIG. The CDR3 regions of human TCRbeta chains were subjected to immunosequencing. In the original analysis: TCRs in the repertoires were matched against a reference library of SARS-CoV-2-specific TCRs that had been generated with the MIRA antigen-specificity platform. Breadth meant the fraction of unique TCRs that were SARS-CoV-2-associated, whereas depth meant the fraction of total T cells that were SARS-CoV-2-associated. Using the MIRA data, each spike-specific TCR was mapped to the spike region that the TCR reacts to and placed in a CD4 or CD8 class. Log10-transformed breadth and depth values were compared by one-way ANOVA with Sidak's multiple comparisons tests. Drawn from immuneACCESS, this table holds only the in-frame rearrangements with V and J called that TCRdb kept. Clones are partly lost; checked studies trace under half to an unresolved V gene and leave the rest unexplained. The D gene and trimming were derived from the DNA, and the V and J assignments and clone size from that table. The sample contains about 100,000 clones, about 90% of them found a single time. Together, the top ten hold approximately 17% of the sample.

Of note for this clone: Its antigen remains unidentified. No per-base quality is available; no much larger clone lies one base away.

This clonotype was obtained from an adult in good health. Sequencing was performed on peripheral blood, taken on day 0 of AZD1222 vaccination. Rearrangement joined TRBV30 to TRBJ1-1; no D gene call is confident. The DNA reads as follows: TGTGCCTGGAGGCGATTTACAGCGAACACTGAAGCTTTCTTT. The encoded protein is CAWRRFTANTEAFF.